This record covers a single T cell receptor beta chain. Its antigen is not identified. Germline V gene data show CDR1 as SGHDT and CDR2 as YYEEEE. The V and J ends lost 0 bases and 6 bases respectively, with 9 bases between them. This CDR3 is 14 amino acids long. The sample is drawn from a study of Ad26.COV2.S vaccination and SARS-CoV-2 variants. Profiling relied on immunoSEQ multiplex PCR, and the TCRdb table lists in-frame clones only, not all of them. The table has around 320,000 clones, about 86% seen once. The treatment here: approximately 18 received Ad26.COV2.S at low or high dose, single or two shots; about 5 received placebo; per-sample allocation not given. Material that was analyzed had been drawn on day 63 after the first vaccine or placebo injection. Regarding the study as a whole: Vaccinated and placebo-treated recipients had similar non-spike TCR breadth.

The TCR sequence derives from a person aged 18-65 years who received the Ad26.COV2.S COVID-19 vaccine or a placebo. The chain couples TRBV5-6 to TRBJ1-4; no reliable D call. Sequences were derived from peripheral blood, sampled in a trial of Ad26.COV2.S vaccine versus placebo. As DNA, the CDR3 is TGTGCCAGCAGCTTGGAAGGACCCCATGAAAAACTGTTTTTT. Translating gives CASSLEGPHEKLFF.